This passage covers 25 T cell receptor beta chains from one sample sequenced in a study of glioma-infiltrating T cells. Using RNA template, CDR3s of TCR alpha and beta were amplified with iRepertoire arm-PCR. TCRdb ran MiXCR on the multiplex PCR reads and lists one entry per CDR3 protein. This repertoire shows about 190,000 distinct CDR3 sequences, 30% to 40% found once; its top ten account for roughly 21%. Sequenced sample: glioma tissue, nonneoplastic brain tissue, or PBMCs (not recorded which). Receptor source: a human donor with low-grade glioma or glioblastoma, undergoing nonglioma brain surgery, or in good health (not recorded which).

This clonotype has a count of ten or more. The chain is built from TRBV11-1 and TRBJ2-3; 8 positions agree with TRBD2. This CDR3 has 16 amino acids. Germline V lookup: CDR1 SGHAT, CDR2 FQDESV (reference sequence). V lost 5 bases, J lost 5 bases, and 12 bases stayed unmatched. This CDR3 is CASSLRSGGSEDTQYF. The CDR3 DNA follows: TGTGCCAGCAGCCTAAGGAGCGGGGGCTCTGAAGATACGCAGTATTTT.

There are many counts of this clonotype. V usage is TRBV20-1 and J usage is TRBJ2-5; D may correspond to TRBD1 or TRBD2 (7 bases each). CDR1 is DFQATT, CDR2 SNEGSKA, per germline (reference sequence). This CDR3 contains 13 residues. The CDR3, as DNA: TGCAGCGCCAGGGGGGGAGCCCAAGAGACCCAGTACTTC. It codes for CSARGGAQETQYF.

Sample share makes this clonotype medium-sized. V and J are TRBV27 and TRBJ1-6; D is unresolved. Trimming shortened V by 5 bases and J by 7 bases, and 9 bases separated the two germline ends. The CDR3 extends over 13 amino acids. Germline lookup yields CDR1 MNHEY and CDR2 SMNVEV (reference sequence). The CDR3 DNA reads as TGTGCCAGCAGTCCCACGTGGAATTCACCCCTCCACTTT. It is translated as CASSPTWNSPLHF.

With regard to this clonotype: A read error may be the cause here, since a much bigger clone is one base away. The CDR3 region has the DNA TGCGCCAGCAGTCGACAGGGGCCTAGAACAGATACGCAGTATTTT. Residues: CASSRQGPRTDTQYF. The V and J genes are TRBV4-1 and TRBJ2-3; 8 bases map to TRBD1. The CDR3 totals 15 residues. V shed 6 bases and J 3 bases; nucleotides not matched to a gene: 8. Germline V gene sequence: CDR1 MGHRA, CDR2 YSYEKL.

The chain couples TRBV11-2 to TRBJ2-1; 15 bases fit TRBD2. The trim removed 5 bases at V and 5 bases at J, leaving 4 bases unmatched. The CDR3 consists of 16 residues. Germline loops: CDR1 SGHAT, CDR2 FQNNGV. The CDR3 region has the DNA TGTGCCAGCAGCCTTAGGACTAGCGGGAGGGACAATGAGCAGTTCTTC. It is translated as CASSLRTSGRDNEQFF.

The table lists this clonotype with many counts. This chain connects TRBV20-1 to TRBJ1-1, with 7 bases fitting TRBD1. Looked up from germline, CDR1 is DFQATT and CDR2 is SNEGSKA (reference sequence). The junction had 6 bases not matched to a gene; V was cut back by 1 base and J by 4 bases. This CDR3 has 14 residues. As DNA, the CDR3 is TGCAGTGCTAGAGTAGGGGCAGGGGGCACTGAAGCTTTCTTT. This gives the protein CSARVGAGGTEAFF.

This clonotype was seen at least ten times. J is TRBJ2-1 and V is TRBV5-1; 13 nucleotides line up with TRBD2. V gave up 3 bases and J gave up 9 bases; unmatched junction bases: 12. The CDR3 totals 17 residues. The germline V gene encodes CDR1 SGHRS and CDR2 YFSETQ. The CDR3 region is CASSSYPLAGGPGEQFF. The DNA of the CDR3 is TGCGCCAGCAGCTCCTATCCACTAGCGGGAGGGCCCGGTGAGCAGTTCTTC. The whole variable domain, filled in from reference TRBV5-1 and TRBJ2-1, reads KAGVTQTPRYLIKTRGQQVTLSCSPISGHRSVSWYQQTPGQGLQFLFEYFSETQRNKGNFPGRFSGRQFSNSRSEMNVSTLELGDSALYLCASSSYPLAGGPGEQFFGPGTRLTVL.

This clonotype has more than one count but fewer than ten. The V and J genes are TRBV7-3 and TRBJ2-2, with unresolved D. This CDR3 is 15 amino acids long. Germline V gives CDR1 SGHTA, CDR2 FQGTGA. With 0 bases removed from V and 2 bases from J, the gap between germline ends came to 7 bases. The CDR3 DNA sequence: TGTGCCAGCAGCTTAACGCGAGACAACACCGGGGAGCTGTTTTTT. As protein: CASSLTRDNTGELFF.

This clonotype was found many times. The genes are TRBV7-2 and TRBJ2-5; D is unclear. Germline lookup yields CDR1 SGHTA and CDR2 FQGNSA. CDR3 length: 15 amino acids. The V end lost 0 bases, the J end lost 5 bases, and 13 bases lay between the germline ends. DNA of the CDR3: TGTGCCAGCAGCTTAGCGAGGACCAGGTCCGAGACCCAGTACTTC. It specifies CASSLARTRSETQYF.

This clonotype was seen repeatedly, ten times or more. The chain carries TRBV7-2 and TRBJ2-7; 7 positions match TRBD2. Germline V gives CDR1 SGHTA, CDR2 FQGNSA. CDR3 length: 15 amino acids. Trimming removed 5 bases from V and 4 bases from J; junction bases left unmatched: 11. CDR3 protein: CASSPRLGEGYEQYF. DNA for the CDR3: TGTGCCAGCAGCCCGAGACTGGGGGAGGGGTACGAGCAGTACTTC.

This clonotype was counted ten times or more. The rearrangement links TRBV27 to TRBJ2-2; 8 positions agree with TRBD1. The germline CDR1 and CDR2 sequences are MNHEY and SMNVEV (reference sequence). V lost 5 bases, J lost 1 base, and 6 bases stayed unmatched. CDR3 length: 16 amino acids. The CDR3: CASSTAGTGNTGELFF. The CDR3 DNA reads TGTGCCAGCAGTACCGCCGGGACAGGGAACACCGGGGAGCTGTTTTTT.

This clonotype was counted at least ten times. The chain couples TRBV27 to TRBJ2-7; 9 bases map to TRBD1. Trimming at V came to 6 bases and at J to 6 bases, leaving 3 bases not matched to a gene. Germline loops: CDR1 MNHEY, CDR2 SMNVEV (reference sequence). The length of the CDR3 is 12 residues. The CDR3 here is CASRQGAGEQYF. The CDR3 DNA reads TGTGCCAGCAGACAGGGGGCTGGCGAGCAGTACTTC.

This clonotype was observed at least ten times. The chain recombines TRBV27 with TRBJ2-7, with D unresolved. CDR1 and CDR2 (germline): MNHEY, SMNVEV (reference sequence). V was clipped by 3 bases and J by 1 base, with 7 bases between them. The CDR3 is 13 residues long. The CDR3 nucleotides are TGTGCCAGCAGTTTTTTTGGGTCCTACGAGCAGTACTTC. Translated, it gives CASSFFGSYEQYF.

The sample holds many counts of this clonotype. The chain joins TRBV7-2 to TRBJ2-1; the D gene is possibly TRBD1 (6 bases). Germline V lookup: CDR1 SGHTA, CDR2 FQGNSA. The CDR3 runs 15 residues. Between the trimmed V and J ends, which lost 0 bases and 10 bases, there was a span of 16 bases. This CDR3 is CASSLAQGGAGEQFF. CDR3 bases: TGTGCCAGCAGCTTAGCACAGGGTGGGGCAGGGGAGCAGTTCTTC. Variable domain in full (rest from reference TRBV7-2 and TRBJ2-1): GAGVSQSPSNKVTEKGKDVELRCDPISGHTALYWYRQSLGQGLEFLIYFQGNSAPDKSGLPSDRFSAERTGGSVSTLTIQRTQQEDSAVYLCASSLAQGGAGEQFFGPGTRLTVL.

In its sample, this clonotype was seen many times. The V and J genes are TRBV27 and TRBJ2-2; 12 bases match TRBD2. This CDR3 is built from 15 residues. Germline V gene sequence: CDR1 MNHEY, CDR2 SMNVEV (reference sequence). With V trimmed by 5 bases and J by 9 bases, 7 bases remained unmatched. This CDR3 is CASSPRRTSGRELFF. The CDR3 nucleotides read TGTGCCAGCAGTCCGCGAAGGACTAGCGGGAGGGAGCTGTTTTTT.

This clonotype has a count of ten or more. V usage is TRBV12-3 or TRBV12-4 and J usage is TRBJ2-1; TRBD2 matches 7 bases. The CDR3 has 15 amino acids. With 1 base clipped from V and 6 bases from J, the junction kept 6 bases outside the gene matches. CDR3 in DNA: TGTGCCAGCAGTTTAGGGACTAGTGTATTCAATGAGCAGTTCTTC. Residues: CASSLGTSVFNEQFF.

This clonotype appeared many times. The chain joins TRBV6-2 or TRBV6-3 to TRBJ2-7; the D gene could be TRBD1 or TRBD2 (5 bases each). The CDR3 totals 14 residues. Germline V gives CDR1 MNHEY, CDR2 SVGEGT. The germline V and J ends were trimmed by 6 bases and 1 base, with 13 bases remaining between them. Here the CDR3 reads CASRPPGGSYEQYF. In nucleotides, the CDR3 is TGTGCCAGCAGGCCCCCTGGGGGTTCCTACGAGCAGTACTTC.

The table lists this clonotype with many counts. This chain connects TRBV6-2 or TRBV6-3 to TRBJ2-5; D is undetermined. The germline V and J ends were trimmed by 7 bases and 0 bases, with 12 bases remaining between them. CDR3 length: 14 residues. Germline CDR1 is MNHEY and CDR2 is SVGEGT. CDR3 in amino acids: CASKGHQYQETQYF. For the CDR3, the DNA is TGTGCCAGCAAAGGTCATCAGTACCAAGAGACCCAGTACTTC.

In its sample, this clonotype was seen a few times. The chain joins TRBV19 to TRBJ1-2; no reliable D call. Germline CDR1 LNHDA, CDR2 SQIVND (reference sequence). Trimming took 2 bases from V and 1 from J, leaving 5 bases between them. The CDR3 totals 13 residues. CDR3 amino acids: CASSISYNYGYTF. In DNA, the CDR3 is TGTGCCAGTAGTATAAGCTATAACTATGGCTACACCTTC.

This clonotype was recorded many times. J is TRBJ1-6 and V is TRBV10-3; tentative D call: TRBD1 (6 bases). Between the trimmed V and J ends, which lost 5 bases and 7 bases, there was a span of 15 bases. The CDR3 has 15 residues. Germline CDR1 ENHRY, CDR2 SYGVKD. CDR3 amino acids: CAISSTGRGNSPLHF. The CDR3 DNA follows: TGTGCCATCAGTTCCACAGGGAGAGGAAATTCACCCCTCCACTTT.

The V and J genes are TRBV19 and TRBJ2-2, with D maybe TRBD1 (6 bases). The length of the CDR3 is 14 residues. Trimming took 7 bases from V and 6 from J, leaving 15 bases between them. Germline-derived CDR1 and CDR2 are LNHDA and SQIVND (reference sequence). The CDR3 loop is CASTLIDRPGELFF. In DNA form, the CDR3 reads TGTGCCAGTACCCTAATAGACAGGCCCGGGGAGCTGTTTTTT. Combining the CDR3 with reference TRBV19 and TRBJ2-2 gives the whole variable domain DGGITQSPKYLFRKEGQNVTLSCEQNLNHDAMYWYRQDPGQGLRLIYYSQIVNDFQKGDIAEGYSVSREKKESFPLTVTSAQKNPTAFYLCASTLIDRPGELFFGEGSRLTVL.

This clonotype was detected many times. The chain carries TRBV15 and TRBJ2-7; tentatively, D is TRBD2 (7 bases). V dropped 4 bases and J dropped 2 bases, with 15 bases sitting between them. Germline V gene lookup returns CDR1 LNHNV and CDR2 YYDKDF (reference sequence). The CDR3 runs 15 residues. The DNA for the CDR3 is TGTGCCACCAGCAAGCGGGACACCTTAACCTACGAGCAGTACTTC. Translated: CATSKRDTLTYEQYF.

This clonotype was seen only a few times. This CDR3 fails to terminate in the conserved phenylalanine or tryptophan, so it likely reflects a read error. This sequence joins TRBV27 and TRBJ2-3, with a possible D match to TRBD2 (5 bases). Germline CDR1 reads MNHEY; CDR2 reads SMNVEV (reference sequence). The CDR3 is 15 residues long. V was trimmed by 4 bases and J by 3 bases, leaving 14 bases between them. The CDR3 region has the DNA TGTGCCAGCAGTTCATCCCTACTAGGGACAGATACGCAGTATTCT. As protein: CASSSSLLGTDTQYS.

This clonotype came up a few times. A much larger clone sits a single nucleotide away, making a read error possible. The CDR3 region is CAGSFPGTSGIYEQYF. Written as DNA, the CDR3 is TGTGCCGGCAGTTTTCCCGGGACTAGCGGCATCTACGAGCAGTACTTC. The V call is TRBV6-6, the J call TRBJ2-7, with 11 bases lining up with TRBD2. Germline V CDR1 and CDR2: MNHNY, SVGAGI (reference sequence). The CDR3 is made up of 16 amino acids.

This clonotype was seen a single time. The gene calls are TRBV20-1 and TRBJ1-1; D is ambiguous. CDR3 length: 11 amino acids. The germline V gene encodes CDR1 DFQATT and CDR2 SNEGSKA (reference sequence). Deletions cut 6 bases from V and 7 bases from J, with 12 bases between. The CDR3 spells CSAIEKNEAFF. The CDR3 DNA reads TGCAGTGCGATCGAGAAAAATGAAGCTTTCTTT.